This T cell receptor (beta chain) was recorded in a study of naive and memory T cell subsets. Whole-study findings and limits: Over 90% of naive TCR sequences appeared only once after error correction, unlike memory subsets.

In this sample, this clonotype turned up a few times. Its antigen remains unknown. Cells stained for CD3, CD4, CD8, CD45RA, CD27 and viability were sorted into four CD45RA/CD27 subsets. The beta constant-region primer was an equimolar mix of two oligonucleotides covering TRBC1 and TRBC2. The ligated cDNA underwent four PCR rounds using SP2 and nested alpha and beta constant-region primers. TCRdb recomputed calls from the UMI-ligation and nested PCR reads with MiXCR, one row per CDR3 protein. This table holds about 8,000 distinct CDR3 sequences, approximately 26% found once. Germline lookup yields CDR1 DFQATT and CDR2 SNEGSKA (reference sequence). Deletions cut 6 bases from V and 1 base from J, with 10 bases between. The CDR3 length is 12 residues.

The rearrangement joins TRBV20-1 to TRBJ2-7; D unclear. Specimen: CD8+ TEMRA cells from blood. Regarding subset: effector memory re-expressing CD45RA, CD45RA+ CD27-. This clonotype was sampled from a human donor in good health. CDR3 amino acids: CSADVGSYEQYF. CDR3 sequence (DNA): TGCAGTGCAGACGTGGGGTCCTACGAGCAGTACTTC.